Listed here are 30 T cell receptor beta chains from one sample, sequenced in a study of type 1 and type 2 diabetes patients. PCR was run on genomic DNA. The TCR beta CDR3 region was amplified using 30 forward and 13 reverse primers. Via MiXCR, TCRdb re-called the multiplex PCR reads, giving one row per CDR3 protein. The sample carries 250,000 to 300,000 distinct CDR3 sequences, approximately 50% recorded once. The sample was peripheral blood mononuclear cells (PBMCs). These receptors were collected from a man aged 18 to 30 with type 2 diabetes.

This chain uses TRBV2 with TRBJ1-1; D is perhaps TRBD1 (5 bases). The length of the CDR3 is 14 residues. V dropped 6 bases and J dropped 0 bases, with 11 bases sitting between them. From germline, CDR1 is SNHLY and CDR2 FYNNEI. The CDR3 bases are TGTGCCAGCAGGAAGAGGGGAATGAACACTGAAGCTTTCTTT. It codes for CASRKRGMNTEAFF.

The sample holds a few counts of this clonotype. Mismatch with germline at one junction end may stem from a read error. The gene calls are TRBV7-2 and TRBJ2-7, with TRBD2 matching over 10 bases. CDR1 is SGHTA, CDR2 FQGNSA, per germline. The CDR3 spans 15 residues. CDR3 nucleotide sequence: TGTGCCAGCAGCCTAGCGGGGGCTAAGTCCTACGAGCAGTACTTC. This encodes CASSLAGAKSYEQYF.

This chain links TRBV9 with TRBJ2-7; tentatively, D is TRBD2 (7 bases). Germline lookup yields CDR1 SGDLS and CDR2 YYNGEE. Trimming took off 6 bases at V and 6 bases at J, with 19 bases between the two ends. CDR3 size: 14 residues. CDR3: CASKGGVTSSEQYF. CDR3 DNA sequence: TGTGCCAGCAAGGGGGGGGTTACGTCGTCCGAGCAGTACTTC.

The chain carries TRBV27 and TRBJ2-7; 11 nucleotides align to TRBD1. The junction had 4 bases not matched to a gene; V was cut back by 0 bases and J by 3 bases. The length of the CDR3 is 16 residues. CDR1 is MNHEY and CDR2 is SMNVEV in the germline V gene (reference sequence). CDR3 residues: CASSLSGTGGFYEQYF. The CDR3 coding sequence is TGTGCCAGCAGTTTATCTGGGACAGGGGGGTTCTACGAGCAGTACTTC.

This clonotype occurred once. The genes are TRBV7-3 and TRBJ2-2; TRBD1 agrees at 8 bases. V trimming: 10 bases; J trimming: 2 bases; junction bases outside the gene matches: 6. This CDR3 comprises 14 residues. Germline-derived CDR1 and CDR2 are SGHTA and FQGTGA. This CDR3 reads CATSTGANTGELFF. CDR3 nucleotide sequence: TGTGCCACATCGACAGGGGCCAACACCGGGGAGCTGTTTTTT.

This chain links TRBV10-1 with TRBJ2-7, with D possibly TRBD1 on 5 matching bases. From germline, CDR1 is WNHNN and CDR2 SYGVQD (reference sequence). The V gene lost 9 bases and the J gene lost 7 bases, with 16 bases spanning the gap. This CDR3 region has 12 residues. CDR3 nucleotides: TGCGCCAGTGGGTTGGGGCAAGGAGAGCAGTACTTC. Protein product: CASGLGQGEQYF.

This clonotype was counted only a few times. The chain recombines TRBV15 with TRBJ2-3, with a possible D match to TRBD1 (5 bases). CDR3 size: 13 residues. The V end lost 4 bases, the J end lost 4 bases, and 9 bases lay between the germline ends. Germline values: CDR1 LNHNV, CDR2 YYDKDF (reference sequence). The CDR3 DNA reads TGTGCCACCAGCATCGCAGGGTCAGATACGCAGTATTTT. Its translation is CATSIAGSDTQYF.

The CDR3 DNA is TGTGCCATCAGCGGACGACAGGGGGCGGTCTATGGCTACACCTTC. It translates to CAISGRQGAVYGYTF. The rearrangement joins TRBV10-3 to TRBJ1-2; the match to TRBD1 covers 10 bases. This CDR3 comprises 15 residues. Germline trimming cut 6 bases from V and 4 bases from J; bases unmatched to any gene: 8. Germline lookup yields CDR1 ENHRY and CDR2 SYGVKD.

The rearrangement links TRBV4-3 to TRBJ1-4; 8 bases match TRBD1. Germline assignment: CDR1 LGHNA and CDR2 YSLEER. Losses at the gene ends were 5 bases for V and 12 bases for J; bases not matched to a gene: 11. This CDR3 has 14 residues. CDR3 residues: CASSKGQGGHQLFF. The CDR3 bases are TGCGCCAGCAGCAAAGGACAGGGAGGACACCAACTGTTTTTT.

This clonotype was recorded at least ten times. The chain employs TRBV7-8 and TRBJ2-1; no clear D. Germline CDR1 and CDR2: SGHVS and FQNEAQ. This CDR3 comprises 12 residues. V was trimmed by 5 bases and J by 2 bases, leaving 4 bases between them. Here the CDR3 reads CASSPTYNEQFF. CDR3 sequence (DNA): TGTGCCAGCAGCCCTACCTACAATGAGCAGTTCTTC.

On this clonotype: Without the conserved terminal phenylalanine or tryptophan, this CDR3 likely stems from a read error. The rearrangement links TRBV29-1 to TRBJ2-7; possible D gene TRBD2, 5 bases. The CDR3 has 14 residues. Between the trimmed V and J ends, which lost 4 bases and 4 bases, there was a span of 17 bases. CDR1 is SQVTM, CDR2 ANQGSEA, per germline. The CDR3 DNA is TGCAGCGTTGCTGGAGTAGCGTGGGGTTACGAGCAGTACCTC. It yields the protein CSVAGVAWGYEQYL.

This clonotype has a handful of counts. The chain employs TRBV9 and TRBJ1-2; no clear D gene. Trimming took off 2 bases at V and 8 bases at J, with 22 bases between the two ends. The germline V gene encodes CDR1 SGDLS and CDR2 YYNGEE. The CDR3 runs to 16 residues. CDR3 sequence (DNA): TGTGCCAGCAGCGTCGCCCCCTCTGATCTCAAAGGGGGCTACACCTTC. This translates into CASSVAPSDLKGGYTF.

The chain links TRBV14 to TRBJ1-2; tentative D call: TRBD1 (6 bases). Germline lookup yields CDR1 SGHDN and CDR2 FVKESK. Between the trimmed V and J ends, which lost 4 bases and 4 bases, there was a span of 16 bases. The CDR3 runs to 15 residues. The CDR3 DNA sequence: TGTGCCAGCAGCCCCGGACAGACCTTTAGCTATGGCTACACCTTC. Translation gives CASSPGQTFSYGYTF. Full variable domain (rest looked up from reference TRBV14 and TRBJ1-2): EAGVTQFPSHSVIEKGQTVTLRCDPISGHDNLYWYRRVMGKEIKFLLHFVKESKQDESGMPNNRFLAERTGGTYSTLKVQPAELEDSGVYFCASSPGQTFSYGYTFGSGTRLTVV.

The chain carries TRBV10-3 and TRBJ2-1; 15 bases agree with TRBD2. V was pared by 0 bases and J by 4 bases, with 7 bases of the junction left unmatched. The CDR3 loop spans 19 amino acids. Germline V lookup: CDR1 ENHRY, CDR2 SYGVKD. CDR3 protein: CAISESGLAGGPGYNEQFF. In nucleotides, the CDR3 is TGTGCCATCAGTGAGTCCGGACTAGCGGGAGGGCCGGGATACAATGAGCAGTTCTTC.

This clonotype was counted a single time. The chain combines TRBV7-2 with TRBJ2-6, with D hard to call. This CDR3 spans 13 amino acids. CDR1 and CDR2 from the germline V gene are SGHTA and FQGNSA. The CDR3 nucleotides are TGTGCTCAAGGAGACTCTGGGGCCAACGTCCTGACTTTC. Translating gives CAQGDSGANVLTF.

This clonotype was seen a few times. The rearrangement joins TRBV12-3 or TRBV12-4 to TRBJ1-2; 7 nucleotides agree with TRBD1. CDR3 length: 14 residues. J lost 5 bases, V lost 4 bases, and 7 bases had no gene match. The CDR3 here is CASSSYRGAYGYTF. The CDR3 region has the DNA TGTGCCAGCAGTTCCTACAGGGGCGCTTATGGCTACACCTTC.

With regard to this clonotype: One end of the junction is discordant with germline, which a read error may explain. This chain connects TRBV7-2 to TRBJ1-6; 7 bases are shared with TRBD1. CDR3 length: 16 residues. Per germline, CDR1 SGHTA and CDR2 FQGNSA. In DNA, the CDR3 is TGTGCCAGCAGCCTGTCCCCAGGACAGGATAATTCACCCCTCCGCTTT. It codes for CASSLSPGQDNSPLRF.

This chain joins TRBV2 and TRBJ1-5; no clear D. This CDR3 region has 14 residues. Trimming shortened V by 3 bases and J by 4 bases, and 10 bases separated the two germline ends. In germline, CDR1 is SNHLY, CDR2 FYNNEI. The CDR3 reads CASSDSFGNQPQHF. The CDR3 DNA sequence: TGTGCCAGCAGTGATTCGTTTGGGAATCAGCCCCAGCATTTT.

The chain combines TRBV7-6 with TRBJ2-1; D may be TRBD1 or TRBD2 (5 bases each). The V end lost 0 bases, the J end lost 2 bases, and 8 bases lay between the germline ends. The germline gives CDR1 SGHVS, CDR2 FNYEAQ. The CDR3 sequence is 15 residues long. The DNA of the CDR3 is TGTGCCAGCAGCTTAGCGGGGGTGACCTACAATGAGCAGTTCTTC. This codes for CASSLAGVTYNEQFF.

The V and J genes are TRBV12-5 and TRBJ2-2; a weak D match, TRBD2 (5 bases). This CDR3 spans 12 amino acids. Germline CDR1 LGHNT, CDR2 FRNRAP. V lost 4 bases to trimming and J lost 9 bases, with 9 bases between them. The CDR3: CASGSDFRELFF. CDR3 sequence (DNA): TGTGCTAGTGGTTCGGACTTTCGGGAGCTGTTTTTT.

This sequence joins TRBV3-1 and TRBJ2-5, with D tentatively TRBD1 or TRBD2 (6 bases each). Germline lookup yields CDR1 LGHDT and CDR2 YNNKEL (reference sequence). V dropped 0 bases and J dropped 2 bases, with 13 bases sitting between them. The CDR3 runs to 16 residues. The CDR3 coding sequence is TGTGCCAGCAGCCAAGATAACCGGGGGCAACAAGAGACCCAGTACTTC. This codes for CASSQDNRGQQETQYF.

This clonotype has more than one count but fewer than ten. This sequence joins TRBV7-3 and TRBJ2-1; TRBD2 matches 12 bases. Germline V gene lookup returns CDR1 SGHTA and CDR2 FQGTGA. Trimming took 3 bases from V and 9 from J; bases not matched to a gene: 3. The CDR3 is made up of 14 amino acids. The DNA of the CDR3 is TGTGCCAGCAGCTTCGCTAGCGGGAGGGCTGAGCAGTTCTTC. Protein sequence: CASSFASGRAEQFF. The complete variable domain, with remaining parts taken from reference TRBV7-3 and TRBJ2-1, reads GAGVSQTPSNKVTEKGKYVELRCDPISGHTALYWYRQSLGQGPEFLIYFQGTGAADDSGLPNDRFFAVRPEGSVSTLKIQRTERGDSAVYLCASSFASGRAEQFFGPGTRLTVL.

The chain has TRBV6-5 and TRBJ2-7, with D perhaps matching TRBD1 (6 bases). V lost 7 bases and J lost 1, with 11 bases in between. Germline V lookup: CDR1 MNHEY, CDR2 SVGAGI. The CDR3 loop spans 13 amino acids. CDR3 loop: CASNRGQSYEQYF. In DNA, the CDR3 is TGTGCCAGCAATCGAGGACAGTCCTACGAGCAGTACTTC.

V and J are TRBV20-1 and TRBJ2-1, with a tentative D call TRBD2 (5 bases). Per germline, CDR1 DFQATT and CDR2 SNEGSKA (reference sequence). The CDR3 spans 17 residues. V dropped 6 bases and J dropped 0 bases, with 21 bases sitting between them. This chain's CDR3 is CSARLYGVGRSYNEQFF. CDR3 sequence (DNA): TGCAGTGCAAGGTTATACGGGGTCGGGCGCTCCTACAATGAGCAGTTCTTC.

The rearrangement links TRBV10-2 to TRBJ2-5, with D tentatively TRBD1 (6 bases). The CDR3 has 15 residues. Germline CDR1 is WSHSY and CDR2 is SAAADI. Trimming took off 0 bases at V and 2 bases at J, with 10 bases between the two ends. CDR3 sequence reads: CASSESRQGQETQYF. The CDR3 DNA follows: TGCGCCAGCAGTGAGTCACGGCAGGGGCAAGAGACCCAGTACTTC.

This sequence joins TRBV20-1 and TRBJ1-2; TRBD1 is a possible D gene (5 bases). The V gene's germline CDR1 is DFQATT and CDR2 SNEGSKA (reference sequence). This CDR3 spans 10 amino acids. The ends were cut back, 3 bases at V and 11 bases at J, with 10 bases in the middle. DNA of the CDR3: TGCAGTGCTAGCCCTCAGGGTTACACCTTC. It codes for CSASPQGYTF.

Comment on this clonotype: The limits of the CDR3 on the DNA are not certain, so only TCRdb's listed CDR3 is given. The rearrangement joins TRBV19 to TRBJ1-1. From its first to its last residue, the CDR3 has 20 amino acids. Germline V lookup: CDR1 LNHDA, CDR2 SQIVND (reference sequence). The CDR3 region is CAISVEGGYTFGSGTTEAFF.

A few counts support this clonotype. Being one base from a much bigger clone, this may be a read error. The J gene is TRBJ2-2, the V gene TRBV9; tentative D call: TRBD2 (5 bases). The germline CDR1 and CDR2 sequences are SGDLS and YYNGEE. This CDR3 comprises 12 residues. The CDR3 sequence: CASSVVTGELSF. The CDR3 DNA reads TGTGCCAGCAGCGTAGTCACCGGGGAGCTGTCTTTT.

This sequence joins TRBV10-1 and TRBJ2-7, with 8 bases lining up with TRBD1. In germline, CDR1 is WNHNN, CDR2 SYGVQD (reference sequence). The CDR3 contains 13 residues. With V trimmed by 5 bases and J by 12 bases, 12 bases remained unmatched. This CDR3 is CASSPILGQGWYF. The CDR3 nucleotides read TGCGCCAGCAGTCCTATCCTCGGACAGGGTTGGTACTTC.

The sample holds a few counts of this clonotype. This chain uses TRBV19 with TRBJ2-3; 8 bases align to TRBD1. This CDR3 is built from 14 residues. V lost 4 bases and J lost 3; bases outside the gene matches: 3. Germline CDR1 LNHDA, CDR2 SQIVND (reference sequence). CDR3 nucleotide sequence: TGTGCCAGTAGTACGACAGGGGTAACAGATACGCAGTATTTT. Its protein product is CASSTTGVTDTQYF.